This TCR beta chain comes out of a study of technical replicates of blood from several donors. The assay was immunoSEQ multiplex PCR, and TCRdb's table has in-frame clones only and misses some. This table has about 97,000 clones, about 95% appearing once. The clonotype was recovered from a human donor in good health. The material sequenced was T cells isolated from PBMCs.

CDR3 sequence: CASSGTRTYEQYF. The CDR3 DNA reads as TGTGCCAGCAGTGGGACTAGGACCTACGAGCAGTACTTC. The rearrangement links TRBV28 to TRBJ2-7, with 8 bases identical to TRBD2. Losses at the gene ends were 5 bases for V and 2 bases for J; bases not matched to a gene: 2. Germline CDR1 reads MDHEN; CDR2 reads SYDVKM. The CDR3 consists of 13 residues.